The clone carrying this T cell receptor (beta chain) was observed many times. Via MiXCR, TCRdb re-called the RACE reads, giving one row per CDR3 protein. The sample shows 240,000 or so distinct CDR3 sequences, roughly 8.9% of them seen only once. These data are taken from a study of human T cells and chemical hapten exposure. Time point reported: pre-sensitization, week 0. As to treatment: therapeutic diphenylcyclopropenone sensitization with weekly scalp DPC. Germline lookup yields CDR1 SGHTA and CDR2 FQGNSA. The ends were cut back, 4 bases at V and 0 bases at J, with 6 bases in the middle. CDR3 size: 14 residues.

This receptor was taken from a woman in her thirties or forties with alopecia areata. Some clones in this sample may be carry-over from other donors' samples. Sample: whole blood, taken in connection with sensitization to the hapten diphenylcyclopropenone (DPC). The V gene is TRBV7-2, the J gene TRBJ2-2; no clear D gene. The CDR3 bases are TGTGCCAGCAGCTATTCAACGAACACCGGGGAGCTGTTTTTT. Protein sequence: CASSYSTNTGELFF.